The clone carrying this T cell receptor (beta chain) was seen only once. This specimen comes from a study of tumor-infiltrating lymphocytes in primary liver carcinoma. It was from about 19-30 mg of unsorted bulk tissue that RNA and DNA were co-extracted. This CDR3 is 12 amino acids long. The V and J ends lost 3 bases and 12 bases respectively, with 14 bases between them. Researchers generated TCR beta cDNA from approximately 500 ng of total RNA, relying on a constant-region primer. For TCR beta, libraries were produced by three nested multiplex PCR rounds using slightly modified ARM-PCR. With TRBV1-TRBV30 forward primers and a C-beta reverse primer, the first two PCR rounds were run for around 10 cycles each. In TCRdb, the multiplex PCR reads were re-called with MiXCR into one record per CDR3 protein. Of roughly 120,000 distinct CDR3 sequences in the sample, 64% are singletons; the top ten hold 7.5% to 8.5%.

Specimen: liver tumor tissue from sampling region 3. Subset: tumor region T3, left-lateral pole. This TCR was recovered from a woman between 55 and 75 years old with primary liver carcinoma and hepatitis B virus infection. J is TRBJ1-2 and V is TRBV12-3 or TRBV12-4, with D possibly TRBD1 on 5 matching bases. The CDR3 coding sequence is TGTGCCAGCAGTTTGAGAACTTGGGGCAACACCTTC. It is translated as CASSLRTWGNTF.